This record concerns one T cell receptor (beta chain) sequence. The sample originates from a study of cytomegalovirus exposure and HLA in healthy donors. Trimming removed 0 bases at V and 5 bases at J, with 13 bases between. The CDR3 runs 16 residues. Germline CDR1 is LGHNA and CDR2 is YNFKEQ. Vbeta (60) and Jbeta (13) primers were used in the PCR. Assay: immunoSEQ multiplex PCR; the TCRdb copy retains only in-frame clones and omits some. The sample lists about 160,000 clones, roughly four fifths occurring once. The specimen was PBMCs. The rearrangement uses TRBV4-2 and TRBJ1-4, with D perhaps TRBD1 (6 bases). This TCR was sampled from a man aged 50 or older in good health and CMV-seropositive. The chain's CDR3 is CASSQEGEQGNEKLFF. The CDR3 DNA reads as TGTGCCAGCAGCCAAGAAGGTGAACAGGGAAATGAAAAACTGTTTTTT.